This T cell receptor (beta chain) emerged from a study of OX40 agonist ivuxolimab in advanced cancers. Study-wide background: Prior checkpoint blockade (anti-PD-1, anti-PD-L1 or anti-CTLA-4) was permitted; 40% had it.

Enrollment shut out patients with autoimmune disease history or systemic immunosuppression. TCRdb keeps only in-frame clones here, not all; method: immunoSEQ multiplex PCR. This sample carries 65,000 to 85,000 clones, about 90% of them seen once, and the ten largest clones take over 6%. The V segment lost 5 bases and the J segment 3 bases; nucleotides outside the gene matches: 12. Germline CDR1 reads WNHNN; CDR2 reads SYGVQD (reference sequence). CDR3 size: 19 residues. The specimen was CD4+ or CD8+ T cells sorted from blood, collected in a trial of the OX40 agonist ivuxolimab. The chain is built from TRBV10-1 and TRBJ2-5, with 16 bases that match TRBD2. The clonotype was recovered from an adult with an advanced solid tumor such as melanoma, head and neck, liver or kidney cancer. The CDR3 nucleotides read TGCGCCAGCAGTTCCGGGACTAGCGGGGGGGCCGGTCGTGAAGAGACCCAGTACTTC. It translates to CASSSGTSGGAGREETQYF.